Below are 14 T cell receptor beta chains sequenced from a single sample in a study of blood T cells in healthy people across ages. A J-beta primer mix and a sample-barcoded 5' primer were used in a second PCR of about 7 to 12 cycles. TCRdb itself ran the 5' RACE reads through MiXCR, one entry per CDR3 protein. The sample contains about 640,000 distinct CDR3 sequences, 58% of which appear only once. Sequencing was done on a sample of blood. The source of these receptors is a man aged 60 to 69 in good health.

J is TRBJ1-2 and V is TRBV11-2, with D uncertain. The CDR3 is made up of 14 amino acids. Trimming stripped 0 bases from V and 5 bases from J, with 10 bases between. CDR1 and CDR2 from the germline V gene are SGHAT and FQNNGV. CDR3 bases: TGTGCCAGCAGCTTAGATGTCGCCGGGTATGGCTACACCTTC. This encodes CASSLDVAGYGYTF.

V gene TRBV29-1 combines with J gene TRBJ2-4, with 15 bases matching TRBD2. The V gene's germline CDR1 is SQVTM and CDR2 ANQGSEA. The V segment lost 6 bases and the J segment 13 bases; nucleotides outside the gene matches: 16. This CDR3 contains 16 residues. This chain's CDR3 is CSVHKTYGLAGGEQYF. The CDR3 DNA is TGCAGCGTCCACAAAACATACGGACTAGCGGGGGGGGAGCAGTACTTC.

The CDR3, as DNA: TGTGCCAGCAGCTATGGGGTCTCGGGGAGCTCCTACAATGAGCAGTTCTTC. Translated: CASSYGVSGSSYNEQFF. The chain couples TRBV11-3 to TRBJ2-1; D is possibly TRBD2 (5 bases). The CDR3 loop spans 17 amino acids. Germline V gives CDR1 SGHNT, CDR2 YENEEA. V was pared by 4 bases and J by 0 bases, with 16 bases between. The variable domain in full, completed from reference TRBV11-3 and TRBJ2-1, reads EAGVVQSPRYKIIEKKQPVAFWCNPISGHNTLYWYLQNLGQGPELLIRYENEEAVDDSQLPKDRFSAERLKGVDSTLKIQPAELGDSAVYLCASSYGVSGSSYNEQFFGPGTRLTVL.

The genes are TRBV6-5 and TRBJ2-3; D call uncertain. Germline V gene sequence: CDR1 MNHEY, CDR2 SVGAGI. Trimming removed 5 bases from V and 2 bases from J, with 11 bases in between. CDR3 length: 14 residues. CDR3 DNA sequence: TGTGCCAGCAGTAACCGGGCCTTCACAGATACGCAGTATTTT. Residues: CASSNRAFTDTQYF.

This rearrangement joins TRBV3-1 to TRBJ2-6; D uncertain. Germline values: CDR1 LGHDT, CDR2 YNNKEL (reference sequence). CDR3 length: 17 amino acids. V was clipped by 3 bases and J by 0 bases, with 12 bases between them. The CDR3: CASSQSHWSSGANVLTF. In nucleotides, the CDR3 is TGTGCCAGCAGCCAGAGTCACTGGAGCTCTGGGGCCAACGTCCTGACTTTC.

The chain recombines TRBV2 with TRBJ2-7, with D possibly matching TRBD1 (5 bases). This CDR3 is built from 13 residues. Trimming stripped 1 base from V and 3 bases from J, with 7 bases between. In germline, CDR1 is SNHLY, CDR2 FYNNEI. DNA of the CDR3: TGTGCCAGCAGTGAAGGGGGCAGCTACGAGCAGTACTTC. This encodes CASSEGGSYEQYF. The variable domain in full, completed from reference TRBV2 and TRBJ2-7, reads EPEVTQTPSHQVTQMGQEVILRCVPISNHLYFYWYRQILGQKVEFLVSFYNNEISEKSEIFDDQFSVERPDGSNFTLKIRSTKLEDSAMYFCASSEGGSYEQYFGPGTRLTVT.

This clonotype was seen once. A much larger clone sits a single nucleotide away, making a read error possible. The chain joins TRBV29-1 to TRBJ1-2; weak D call: TRBD1 (6 bases). This CDR3 comprises 12 residues. CDR1 SQVTM and CDR2 ANQGSEA come from the germline V gene. The CDR3 nucleotides read TGCAACGTCGCCACAGGGCGTAATGGCTACACCTTC. Amino acids: CNVATGRNGYTF.

V gene TRBV28 combines with J gene TRBJ1-5, with a possible D match to TRBD1 (5 bases). Looked up from germline, CDR1 is MDHEN and CDR2 is SYDVKM. The CDR3 contains 14 residues. Trimming pared 6 bases from V and 7 bases from J, leaving 16 bases between. The CDR3 coding sequence is TGTGCCAGCAGGGGGGAGAGGCGAGAGCAGCCCCAGCATTTT. Translated, it gives CASRGERREQPQHF.

This clonotype appeared a few times. The chain employs TRBV10-3 and TRBJ2-1; TRBD2 agrees at 8 bases. Germline values: CDR1 ENHRY, CDR2 SYGVKD. Losses at the gene ends were 4 bases for V and 4 bases for J; bases not matched to a gene: 9. This CDR3 comprises 16 residues. The CDR3 DNA follows: TGTGCCATCAGTGTGGGGGCGGGGGGAATTTACAATGAGCAGTTCTTC. Its translation: CAISVGAGGIYNEQFF.

The gene calls are TRBV20-1 and TRBJ2-3; 8 nucleotides align to TRBD1. The trim removed 3 bases at V and 0 bases at J, leaving 11 bases unmatched. The V gene's germline CDR1 is DFQATT and CDR2 SNEGSKA (reference sequence). CDR3 length equals 17 residues. CDR3 residues: CSASTAGGTPSTDTQYF. CDR3 bases: TGCAGTGCTAGTACGGCAGGGGGCACTCCTAGCACAGATACGCAGTATTTT.

In this sample, this clonotype turned up many times. The rearrangement joins TRBV6-4 to TRBJ1-6; weak D call: TRBD1 (5 bases). This CDR3 contains 17 residues. Trimming left V 2 bases short and J 7 bases short, with 18 bases between. Germline CDR1 is MRHNA and CDR2 is SNTAGT. As DNA, the CDR3 is TGTGCCAGCAGTGACCCGAGGCCCAGGGATAAAAATTCACCCCTCCACTTT. This translates into CASSDPRPRDKNSPLHF.

The chain joins TRBV12-3 or TRBV12-4 to TRBJ2-3, with no clear D. The CDR3 covers 17 residues. Between the trimmed V and J ends, which lost 0 bases and 2 bases, there was a span of 15 bases. The CDR3, as DNA: TGTGCCAGCAGTTTAGCTTACTATTCCACACTCACAGATACGCAGTATTTT. Amino acids: CASSLAYYSTLTDTQYF.

The rearrangement links TRBV5-1 to TRBJ1-6, with 8 bases aligning to TRBD1. The length of the CDR3 is 13 residues. The V segment lost 5 bases and the J segment 11 bases; nucleotides outside the gene matches: 6. Germline CDR1 reads SGHRS; CDR2 reads YFSETQ. CDR3 protein: CASRDRAGTPLHF. The CDR3 nucleotides read TGCGCCAGCAGGGACAGGGCCGGAACACCCCTCCACTTT.

In this sample, this clonotype turned up a few times. V is TRBV6-5 and J is TRBJ2-5; tentative D call: TRBD1 (6 bases). The DNA end is a closer match to TRBJ2-7, so the J assignment may be wrong. The CDR3 totals 14 residues. In germline, CDR1 is MNHEY, CDR2 SVGAGI. CDR3 region: CASSYSPRGYEQYF. The DNA for the CDR3 is TGTGCCAGCAGTTACTCTCCCAGGGGCTACGAGCAGTACTTC.